These 10 T cell receptor beta chains share one sample of origin, sequenced in a study of shared clonotypes between healthy human individuals. Method: immunoSEQ multiplex PCR; TCRdb's copy keeps in-frame clones and lacks some. The profile shows a few million clones, about nine tenths of them singletons. The sequencing input was naive CD4+ T cells from PBMCs. The subset was: CD45RA+ positively selected. Receptors were obtained from a man aged 18 to 30 in good health. Some clones in this sample may be carry-over from other donors' samples.

As DNA, the CDR3 is TGTGCCAGCAGCTGGACACCGCTCGAGCAGTTCTTC. Its protein product is CASSWTPLEQFF. The genes are TRBV7-9 and TRBJ2-1; D may be TRBD1 (5 bases). CDR3 length equals 12 residues. V lost 4 bases to trimming and J lost 10 bases, with 11 bases between them. The germline V gene has CDR1 SEHNR and CDR2 FQNEAQ (reference sequence).

This clone was counted once. The chain couples TRBV29-1 to TRBJ2-7; D not resolved. CDR1 is SQVTM and CDR2 is ANQGSEA in the germline V gene. CDR3 length equals 13 residues. The germline V and J ends were trimmed by 4 bases and 3 bases, with 13 bases remaining between them. The CDR3 bases are TGCAGCGTTGGTCGAAAAGGGAACTACGAGCAGTACTTC. Protein sequence: CSVGRKGNYEQYF.

This chain links TRBV5-1 with TRBJ1-2; maybe TRBD1 (5 bases). CDR1 and CDR2 from the germline V gene are SGHRS and YFSETQ. The CDR3 extends over 15 amino acids. V dropped 0 bases and J dropped 0 bases, with 9 bases sitting between them. CDR3 in DNA: TGCGCCAGCAGCTTGGGTTCGGGGGCTAACTATGGCTACACCTTC. Its protein product is CASSLGSGANYGYTF.

The chain uses TRBV11-1 and TRBJ2-5; possible D gene TRBD2, 5 bases. The CDR3 sequence is 15 residues long. The V gene's germline CDR1 is SGHAT and CDR2 FQDESV (reference sequence). Deletions cut 1 base from V and 5 bases from J, with 14 bases between. Here the CDR3 DNA reads TGTGCCAGCAGCTTAGAGGGCAGAGGGAGCGAGACCCAGTACTTC. Its protein is CASSLEGRGSETQYF.

This clone appeared a single time. This chain uses TRBV19 with TRBJ2-2, with 8 bases matching TRBD1. CDR3 size: 19 residues. V dropped 7 bases and J dropped 2; count of bases not matched to a gene: 18. In germline, CDR1 is LNHDA, CDR2 SQIVND (reference sequence). DNA for the CDR3: TGTGCCAGTATTCCTGGACAGGGTCGAACTAAGCCCAACACCGGGGAGCTGTTTTTT. It is translated as CASIPGQGRTKPNTGELFF.

This clone was counted only a few times. The sample has other DNA sequences that encode this CDR3 too. The chain carries TRBV5-1 and TRBJ1-3; no definite D call. Germline lookup yields CDR1 SGHRS and CDR2 YFSETQ. The length of the CDR3 is 15 residues. V was cut by 0 bases and J by 0 bases, with 7 bases left in between. CDR3 region: CASSLGSASGNTIYF. The CDR3 DNA is TGCGCCAGCAGCTTGGGATCAGCCTCTGGAAACACCATATATTTT.

This chain uses TRBV5-1 with TRBJ1-6; no clear D gene. Trimming took 5 bases from V and 13 from J, leaving 16 bases between them. The CDR3 spans 13 residues. CDR1 and CDR2 from the germline V gene are SGHRS and YFSETQ. This chain's CDR3 is CASSSDSQLPLHF. Here the CDR3 DNA reads TGCGCCAGCAGTTCCGATTCACAGCTCCCCCTCCACTTT.

The gene calls are TRBV11-1 and TRBJ2-3; D possibly uses TRBD1 or TRBD2 (5 bases each). V shed 4 bases and J shed 0 bases, with 14 bases lying between them. Germline CDR1 SGHAT, CDR2 FQDESV (reference sequence). The CDR3 consists of 16 residues. As DNA, the CDR3 is TGTGCCAGCAGCTCCCAGTGGGGGAAGAGCACAGATACGCAGTATTTT. Its translation: CASSSQWGKSTDTQYF. Using reference TRBV11-1 and TRBJ2-3 for the parts outside the CDR3, the full variable domain is EAEVAQSPRYKITEKSQAVAFWCDPISGHATLYWYRQILGQGPELLVQFQDESVVDDSQLPKDRFSAERLKGVDSTLKIQPAELGDSAMYLCASSSQWGKSTDTQYFGPGTRLTVL.

The chain links TRBV5-4 to TRBJ2-7, with 13 bases identical to TRBD2. The V segment lost 4 bases and the J segment 4 bases; nucleotides outside the gene matches: 5. The CDR3 length is 15 residues. Per germline, CDR1 SGHNT and CDR2 YYREEE (reference sequence). The CDR3 coding sequence is TGTGCCAGCAGCGAGGGACTAGCGGGGCAATACGAGCAGTACTTC. Amino acid sequence: CASSEGLAGQYEQYF.

The rearrangement uses TRBV5-1 and TRBJ2-5, with 10 bases that match TRBD2. The V gene's germline CDR1 is SGHRS and CDR2 YFSETQ. The CDR3 is 15 amino acids. V was pared by 7 bases and J by 5 bases, with 11 bases of the junction left unmatched. CDR3 protein: CASYSGRTALETQYF. The CDR3 nucleotides are TGCGCCAGCTATAGCGGGAGGACCGCTCTGGAGACCCAGTACTTC. Using reference TRBV5-1 and TRBJ2-5 for the parts outside the CDR3, the full variable domain is KAGVTQTPRYLIKTRGQQVTLSCSPISGHRSVSWYQQTPGQGLQFLFEYFSETQRNKGNFPGRFSGRQFSNSRSEMNVSTLELGDSALYLCASYSGRTALETQYFGPGTRLLVL.